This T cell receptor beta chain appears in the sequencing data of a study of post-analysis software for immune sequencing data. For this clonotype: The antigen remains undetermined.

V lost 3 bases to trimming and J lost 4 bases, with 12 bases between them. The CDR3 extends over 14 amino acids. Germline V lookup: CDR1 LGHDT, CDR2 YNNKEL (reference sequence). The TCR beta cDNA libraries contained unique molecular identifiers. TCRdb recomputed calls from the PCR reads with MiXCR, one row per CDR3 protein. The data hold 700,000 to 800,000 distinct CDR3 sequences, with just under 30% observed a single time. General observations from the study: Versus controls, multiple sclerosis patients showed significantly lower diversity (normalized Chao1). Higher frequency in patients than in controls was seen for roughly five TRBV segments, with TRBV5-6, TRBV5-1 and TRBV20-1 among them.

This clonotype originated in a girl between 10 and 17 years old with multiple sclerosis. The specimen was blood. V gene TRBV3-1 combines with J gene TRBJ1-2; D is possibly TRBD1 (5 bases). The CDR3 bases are TGTGCCAGCAGCCAGGCACCTACAGGCTATGGCTACACCTTC. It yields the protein CASSQAPTGYGYTF.